These 27 T cell receptor beta chains were all obtained from the same sample, sequenced in a study of identical twins. TCRdb re-called the 5' RACE reads through MiXCR, storing one row per CDR3 protein. This table has a few hundred thousand distinct CDR3 sequences, 7.5% to 10% appearing once. These same data were also listed under a study on yellow fever vaccine responses in identical twins.

Specimen: PBMCs. The receptors originated from a young woman in good health.

Many counts were recorded for this clonotype. J is TRBJ1-5 and V is TRBV20-1; the D gene is possibly TRBD1 (5 bases). Trimming took 1 base from V and 0 from J, leaving 19 bases between them. CDR1 and CDR2 from the germline V gene are DFQATT and SNEGSKA (reference sequence). CDR3 length: 18 residues. CDR3 sequence: CSARAPWDRDGSNQPQHF. In DNA, the CDR3 is TGCAGTGCTAGAGCCCCATGGGATCGGGACGGTAGCAATCAGCCCCAGCATTTT.

This clonotype was observed a few times. The chain recombines TRBV20-1 with TRBJ2-1, with 14 nucleotides matching TRBD2. CDR1 and CDR2 from the germline V gene are DFQATT and SNEGSKA (reference sequence). The ends lost 5 bases at V and 3 bases at J; junction bases unmatched: 9. The length of the CDR3 is 17 residues. CDR3 nucleotide sequence: TGCAGTGCTCGACTAGCGGGAGGGCCCCATTACTACAATGAGCAGTTCTTC. This gives the protein CSARLAGGPHYYNEQFF.

This clonotype was observed many times. The rearrangement links TRBV7-3 to TRBJ2-7, with no clear D. The CDR3 totals 13 residues. With 2 bases removed from V and 0 bases from J, the gap between germline ends came to 5 bases. Germline lookup yields CDR1 SGHTA and CDR2 FQGTGA. The CDR3 sequence is CASSLHNSYEQYF. The CDR3 DNA reads as TGTGCCAGCAGCTTACACAACTCCTACGAGCAGTACTTC.

The V and J genes are TRBV6-4 and TRBJ2-3; no clear D. Germline loops: CDR1 MRHNA, CDR2 SNTAGT. The CDR3 runs 12 residues. V lost 3 bases and J 9 bases, leaving 10 bases between the germline ends. DNA of the CDR3: TGTGCCAGCAGTGAGGGGTCTAAGACGCAGTATTTT. Amino acids: CASSEGSKTQYF.

This clonotype was counted ten times or more. This rearrangement joins TRBV28 to TRBJ2-7; TRBD1 aligns across 7 bases. Germline V gives CDR1 MDHEN, CDR2 SYDVKM. This CDR3 comprises 13 residues. The ends lost 9 bases at V and 2 bases at J; junction bases unmatched: 7. CDR3: CASRPGGPYEQYF. CDR3 nucleotide sequence: TGTGCCAGTAGACCAGGGGGACCCTACGAGCAGTACTTC.

This sequence joins TRBV11-2 and TRBJ2-7; D not resolved. CDR1 and CDR2 from the germline V gene are SGHAT and FQNNGV. The length of the CDR3 is 14 residues. The germline V and J ends were trimmed by 0 bases and 1 base, with 7 bases remaining between them. As DNA, the CDR3 is TGTGCCAGCAGCTTAGAAACACAGTCCTACGAGCAGTACTTC. It encodes CASSLETQSYEQYF.

The sample holds a few counts of this clonotype. V gene TRBV29-1 combines with J gene TRBJ2-5; 11 bases are a match to TRBD2. This CDR3 comprises 14 residues. V lost 4 bases, J lost 2 bases, and 3 bases stayed unmatched. Germline loops: CDR1 SQVTM, CDR2 ANQGSEA. The CDR3 loop reads CSVASSGGQETQYF. Written as DNA, the CDR3 is TGCAGCGTTGCTTCTAGCGGGGGGCAAGAGACCCAGTACTTC.

This clonotype has more than one count but fewer than ten. The chain carries TRBV7-6 and TRBJ2-7, with D possibly TRBD1 on 8 matching bases. V lost 5 bases, J lost 7 bases, and 12 bases lay in between. CDR1 SGHVS and CDR2 FNYEAQ come from the germline V gene. This CDR3 comprises 12 residues. Here the CDR3 reads CASSQQGGEQYF. The CDR3 DNA reads as TGTGCCAGCAGCCAACAGGGGGGGGAGCAGTACTTC.

In its sample, this clonotype was seen a few times. This rearrangement joins TRBV25-1 to TRBJ2-1, with D possibly being TRBD2 (7 bases). V was cut by 2 bases and J by 2 bases, with 13 bases left in between. Germline V gene sequence: CDR1 MGHDK, CDR2 SYGVNS. The CDR3 totals 16 residues. The CDR3 nucleotides read TGTGCCAGCAGTGAAAACGGGGGGCCTACCTACAATGAGCAGTTCTTC. Translating gives CASSENGGPTYNEQFF.

This clonotype has at least ten counts. The J gene is TRBJ2-7, the V gene TRBV4-3, with unresolved D. In germline, CDR1 is LGHNA, CDR2 YSLEER. CDR3 length: 14 amino acids. V lost 2 bases to trimming and J lost 4 bases, with 12 bases between them. The CDR3, as DNA: TGCGCCAGCAGCCAAAGAGACGGAGCATACGAGCAGTACTTC. Protein sequence: CASSQRDGAYEQYF.

This clonotype was counted only a few times. This rearrangement joins TRBV12-3 or TRBV12-4 to TRBJ1-4; the D gene is possibly TRBD1 (5 bases). Trimming removed 3 bases from V and 4 bases from J, with 9 bases in between. The CDR3 has 14 amino acids. CDR3 nucleotide sequence: TGTGCCAGCAGTTTTGGGGGGATTAATGAAAAACTGTTTTTT. Protein product: CASSFGGINEKLFF.

This clonotype has more than one count but fewer than ten. V and J are TRBV29-1 and TRBJ2-2; D remains unclear. Germline V gene data show CDR1 as SQVTM and CDR2 as ANQGSEA. The CDR3 contains 15 residues. V gave up 1 base and J gave up 1 base, with 10 bases separating them. This CDR3 reads CSVEVAEMNTGELFF. The CDR3 bases are TGCAGCGTTGAAGTGGCGGAGATGAACACCGGGGAGCTGTTTTTT.

The chain uses TRBV5-6 and TRBJ2-1, with D possibly TRBD2 on 5 matching bases. In germline, CDR1 is SGHDT, CDR2 YYEEEE. CDR3 length equals 15 residues. Trimming removed 1 base at V and 6 bases at J, with 14 bases between. As DNA, the CDR3 is TGTGCCAGCAGCTTGTATCGGGCCGAGGGCAATGAGCAGTTCTTC. It translates to CASSLYRAEGNEQFF.

This clonotype was counted only a few times. CDR3 DNA: TGTGCCAGCAGGACAGGGGAGGCGAACACTGAAGCTTTCTTT. It yields the protein CASRTGEANTEAFF. This rearrangement joins TRBV27 to TRBJ1-1; 8 nucleotides align to TRBD1. V lost 6 bases, J lost 1 base, and 4 bases stayed unmatched. Germline-derived CDR1 and CDR2 are MNHEY and SMNVEV (reference sequence). This CDR3 has 14 amino acids.

The count of this clonotype is one. V and J are TRBV7-2 and TRBJ2-2; tentative D call: TRBD2 (7 bases). Germline-derived CDR1 and CDR2 are SGHTA and FQGNSA. There are 18 residues in the CDR3. Deletions cut 0 bases from V and 3 bases from J, with 17 bases between. The CDR3 nucleotides are TGTGCCAGCAGCTTAGCGGGGGGGCAGTTGAGTTACACCGGGGAGCTGTTTTTT. Encoded protein: CASSLAGGQLSYTGELFF.

This clonotype was counted ten times or more. The rearrangement links TRBV5-1 to TRBJ2-5; D is perhaps TRBD1 (6 bases). The CDR3 covers 14 residues. CDR1 is SGHRS, CDR2 YFSETQ, per germline. Trimming removed 0 bases from V and 5 bases from J, with 11 bases in between. CDR3 in amino acids: CASSLEQGDETQYF. CDR3 bases: TGCGCCAGCAGCTTGGAACAGGGAGACGAGACCCAGTACTTC.

Only a few counts were recorded for this clonotype. The rearrangement links TRBV7-9 to TRBJ2-3; a weak D match, TRBD1 (6 bases). The CDR3 length is 15 residues. Trimming removed 5 bases from V and 6 bases from J, with 18 bases in between. Germline V gene sequence: CDR1 SEHNR, CDR2 FQNEAQ (reference sequence). CDR3 nucleotide sequence: TGTGCCAGCAGCAACAACAGGGTTCTCGGGGATACGCAGTATTTT. This codes for CASSNNRVLGDTQYF.

This clonotype was observed at least ten times. This chain uses TRBV12-3 or TRBV12-4 with TRBJ2-7, with D maybe TRBD1 (5 bases). This CDR3 has 14 residues. The germline V and J ends were trimmed by 1 base and 4 bases, with 11 bases remaining between them. Here the CDR3 reads CASSLVGESYEQYF. CDR3 DNA sequence: TGTGCCAGCAGTTTAGTAGGGGAAAGTTACGAGCAGTACTTC.

This clonotype was found many times. The rearrangement joins TRBV7-9 to TRBJ1-6; D uncertain. CDR3 size: 14 residues. The germline CDR1 and CDR2 sequences are SEHNR and FQNEAQ (reference sequence). The V end lost 4 bases, the J end lost 7 bases, and 11 bases lay between the germline ends. CDR3 bases: TGTGCCAGCAGCTCCCTGGCTCGGAATTCACCCCTCCACTTT. It translates to CASSSLARNSPLHF. Combining the CDR3 with reference TRBV7-9 and TRBJ1-6 gives the whole variable domain DTGVSQNPRHKITKRGQNVTFRCDPISEHNRLYWYRQTLGQGPEFLTYFQNEAQLEKSRLLSDRFSAERPKGSFSTLEIQRTEQGDSAMYLCASSSLARNSPLHFGNGTRLTVT.

This clonotype was detected a few times. The CDR3 loop reads CASSESTTGAREQYF. The CDR3 DNA is TGTGCCAGCAGTGAATCCACCACAGGGGCGAGGGAGCAGTACTTC. The V and J genes are TRBV25-1 and TRBJ2-7; TRBD1 aligns across 7 bases. Trimming at V came to 1 base and at J to 7 bases, leaving 10 bases not matched to a gene. Germline CDR1 and CDR2: MGHDK and SYGVNS. The CDR3 extends over 15 amino acids.

The chain employs TRBV5-1 and TRBJ2-1; 7 bases agree with TRBD2. CDR3 length: 15 amino acids. V was pared by 5 bases and J by 5 bases, with 10 bases of the junction left unmatched. In germline, CDR1 is SGHRS, CDR2 YFSETQ. This chain's CDR3 is CASSLPWGGNNEQFF. For the CDR3, the DNA is TGCGCCAGCAGTCTTCCCTGGGGGGGGAACAATGAGCAGTTCTTC.

The chain carries TRBV23-1 and TRBJ2-1, with D possibly being TRBD2 (5 bases). TRBV23-1 qualifies as an ORF whose function is uncertain. V shed 0 bases and J shed 0 bases, with 12 bases lying between them. CDR3 length: 17 amino acids. CDR3 region: CASSQSDTGISYNEQFF. The CDR3 DNA follows: TGCGCCAGCAGTCAATCTGATACGGGAATCTCCTACAATGAGCAGTTCTTC.

The chain employs TRBV27 and TRBJ1-1; D is unclear. V lost 6 bases to trimming and J lost 1 base, with 18 bases between them. The CDR3 runs 16 residues. Germline assignment: CDR1 MNHEY and CDR2 SMNVEV (reference sequence). CDR3 nucleotides: TGTGCCAGCAGCCCAGGCGGAAGGCGACAGAACACTGAAGCTTTCTTT. Residues: CASSPGGRRQNTEAFF.

In its sample, this clonotype was seen a few times. The genes are TRBV6-5 and TRBJ1-1; tentatively, D is TRBD1 (5 bases). Trimming took 1 base from V and 1 from J, leaving 13 bases between them. The CDR3 consists of 16 residues. Germline CDR1 reads MNHEY; CDR2 reads SVGAGI. As DNA, the CDR3 is TGTGCCAGCAGTTACTATGGGGGTTTGGGGAACACTGAAGCTTTCTTT. This codes for CASSYYGGLGNTEAFF.

This clonotype has just a few counts. The chain carries TRBV7-2 and TRBJ2-2; 12 nucleotides match TRBD2. This CDR3 contains 16 residues. Germline values: CDR1 SGHTA, CDR2 FQGNSA. The junction had 4 bases not matched to a gene; V was cut back by 7 bases and J by 1 base. The CDR3 spells CASIRGLAGNTGELFF. The CDR3 DNA is TGTGCCAGCATCAGGGGACTAGCGGGGAACACCGGGGAGCTGTTTTTT. Full variable domain (remainder filled in from reference TRBV7-2 and TRBJ2-2): GAGVSQSPSNKVTEKGKDVELRCDPISGHTALYWYRQSLGQGLEFLIYFQGNSAPDKSGLPSDRFSAERTGGSVSTLTIQRTQQEDSAVYLCASIRGLAGNTGELFFGEGSRLTVL.

This clonotype was found many times. The V gene is TRBV12-3 or TRBV12-4, the J gene TRBJ1-6; D possibly corresponds to TRBD1 (6 bases). The CDR3 has 15 amino acids. V lost 5 bases to trimming and J lost 4 bases, with 12 bases between them. CDR3 amino acids: CASSVTGPYNSPLHF. The CDR3 DNA is TGTGCCAGCAGTGTTACAGGGCCATATAATTCACCCCTCCACTTT.

The chain has TRBV5-4 and TRBJ1-6, with 10 bases matching TRBD1. Germline assignment: CDR1 SGHNT and CDR2 YYREEE (reference sequence). The CDR3 loop spans 15 amino acids. V was pared by 0 bases and J by 11 bases, with 5 bases of the junction left unmatched. CDR3 nucleotide sequence: TGTGCCAGCAGCTTGGATACGGGACAGGGGCCACCCCTCCACTTT. Encoded protein: CASSLDTGQGPPLHF.